This T cell receptor (beta chain) was identified during a study of blood T cells in healthy people across ages (dated by TCRdb to between 2014 and 2017). Notes on the research overall: In model experiments, template switching captured roughly one uniquely barcoded TCR beta cDNA molecule for every two T cells. Age-related changes in TCR beta repertoire diversity were measured in the study by deep sequencing normalized with unique cDNA molecular identifiers. Four age groups were formed from the donors: young (average approximately 15 years), middle-aged (approximately 42), aged (under 70) and long-lived (about 80). To avoid experimental bias, donors of different ages were spread randomly across the sequencing lanes. Using the same blood draw, the study looked at two additional independent replicas of 1 million unique cDNA reads for two donors, one aged 18 to 29 and the other aged 80 or older.

Library preparation was by 5' RACE. Data came from an Illumina HiSeq 2500. The second PCR ran for about 6 to 11 cycles and used a J-beta primer mix along with a sample-barcoded 5' primer. A unique molecular identifier was introduced onto each TCR beta cDNA molecule by a template-switch 5' adaptor carrying 12 random nucleotides. Each sample yielded at least 3 million CDR3-containing paired-end reads. The Mint cDNA synthesis kit, primed by a TRBC-specific oligonucleotide, was used to synthesize first-strand cDNA from all RNA. After uracil-DNA glycosylase treatment, a first 18-cycle PCR used universal primers M1SS and BC2_uni_R on all cDNA. As for the authors' bioinformatics: Each sample was normalized by randomly selecting 1 million high-quality reads, each carrying a distinct molecular identifier. Reads sharing molecular identifiers were discarded rather than binned into consensus sequences. MiTCR, set to a Q25 quality threshold and the strictest error-elimination algorithm, was used for CDR3 identification, clonotype clustering and error correction. A nonparametric unseen species model with Euler transformation was used to estimate a lower bound on total TCR beta diversity. TCRdb's own reprocessing of the public reads used fastp at Q25 and MiXCR and kept productive beta chains. When rows share a CDR3 protein, they turn into one entry using the most common DNA and genes. TCRdb, rather than the study authors, made the V and J calls. This sample comprises 700,000 to 800,000 distinct CDR3 sequences, roughly 43% of them detected only once. The top ten clones comprise 20% to 25% of the sample.

The donors were a few dozen Caucasian individuals from Russia, aged 6 to 90 years, who were systemically healthy. Approximately 11 milliliters of peripheral blood were drawn from each donor into EDTA-treated Vacutainer tubes. Ficoll-Paque density-gradient centrifugation was used to isolate PBMCs, with at least 6 million per sample. Total RNA was extracted from PBMCs with Trizol reagent, with at least 5 micrograms obtained per sample. The percentages of naive CD45RAhigh/CD27high T cells were determined by flow cytometry on a PBMC aliquot from every donor. Overall results and qualifications from the work: Because the CMV infection status of the donors was unknown, age-related changes in expanded clonotypes may potentially have been confounded. Observed TCR beta diversity per million T cells fell roughly linearly with age, and a significant reduction was already apparent by age around 40. The percentage of naive T cells measured by flow cytometry correlated strongly with observed TCR beta diversity. Compared with the aged group, the long-lived group had more naive CD4+ T cells, fewer expanded clones and increased TCR diversity, a pattern suggesting age selection. Because profiling used bulk unsorted PBMCs, naive and antigen-experienced compartments could not be compared conclusively. Estimates of total diversity based on one million sequenced T cells were regarded as lower bounds and as underestimates.

Of note for this clonotype: Its specific antigen is unknown. There are no base qualities to consult, and no much larger clone falls within one base.

CDR1 and CDR2 are read off the germline V gene as MDHEN and SYDVKM. The junction carries 14 bases between V and J, which are trimmed by 7 bases and 7 bases respectively. Inclusive of the bounding cysteine and phenylalanine, the CDR3 is 14 residues long. The read is trimmed to its CDR3 DNA, 42 bases read in frame from base 1. This TCR was recovered from a woman aged 60-75 years in good health. The sample was blood. The sequence is built from TRBV28 and TRBJ1-6, with the D gene uncertain. The DNA is TGTGCCAGCACCCCCGGACGGAACAATTCACCCCTCCACTTT. Translated, this is CASTPGRNNSPLHF.